This T cell receptor (beta chain) emerged from a study of cytomegalovirus exposure and HLA in healthy donors (dated by TCRdb to about 2017). Regarding the study in general: In an earlier analysis of some 610 of the donors, 276 Gb of sequence data and approximately 120 million unique TCR beta sequences from 150 million to 200 million T cells were reported. Roughly 300 gigabases of sequencing data and around 87 million unique TCR sequences were included in an early release covering several hundred HLA-typed donors. The genetic ancestry cluster associated with self-reported Caucasian donors included 81% of the roughly 360 genotyped donors. The aim of the study was to test whether cataloging public T cell receptors could identify signatures of past pathogen exposure. The study used immunosequencing to profile the T cell repertoires of 600 to 850 subjects and linked those repertoires to cytomegalovirus serostatus. A separate validation cohort of approximately 130 different subjects was used in addition to the 666-subject first cohort. To predict cytomegalovirus infection status, the study combined high-throughput TCR immunosequencing, statistical association of individual TCRs with disease status, and machine learning. A later analysis re-analyzed previously published TCR beta repertoires from about 600 donors and added high-resolution HLA genotyping to study TCR occurrence patterns. Rather than drawing on any new phenotypic data, the later analysis identified candidate immune exposures from TCR beta sequences and the way those sequences occurred across donors. To decide whether each TCR beta V gene segment behaved as functional or pseudogenic, an earlier analysis of approximately 620 of the donors relied on high-throughput TCR beta sequencing. Donor age, sex, ethnicity and CMV serostatus were compiled together with the repertoire data. In a later genetic analysis, genome-wide SNP genotypes for about 55% of the 666 donors were used, and that subset was treated as a discovery cohort. All discovery cohort repertoires had been generated on a single sequencing platform. Class I and class II HLA loci were covered by the typing at four-digit resolution. The number of donors typed differed by locus, with 629-630 for A, B, C, DRB1 and DQB1, about 500 for DQA1, over 600 for DPA1, and approximately 470 for DPB1. Roughly five DR-DQ haplotypes were treated as single units for association and clustering because of strong linkage in the cohort. Among under 450 genotyped donors of the cohort, an average of 235,054 unique TCR beta nucleotide sequences were sequenced per donor, roughly 20% of them non-productive. The investigation overall reported the following: It was suggested by the authors that the approach could potentially be generalized to other disease states and immunological phenotypes. V-gene and J-gene trimming of TCR beta chains was associated with a missense DCLRE1C variant in a later genetic analysis, and the association was replicated in an independent cohort. A further reported finding was that TCR beta sequences accurately predicted the HLA-A and HLA-B alleles for most subjects in the first cohort. Linkage disequilibrium might explain the correlated functional status among segregating V segments, but an unknown experimental factor could not be excluded. Specific HLA alleles were associated with over 15,000 TCR beta sequences at a false discovery rate of 0.05 in a later analysis. In an earlier analysis of more than 450 of the donors, most TCR beta V segments were observed in productive rearrangements about 87% or about 30% of the time, broadly matching IMGT annotations. Because some donors lacked HLA typing at each locus, the association tests relied only on the typed subset. Compared with equally common non-associated chains, HLA-associated TCR beta chains in a later analysis were more clonally expanded and had lower generation probabilities. A group of highly shared sequence variants was considered likely to be a technical artifact of the sequencing pipeline. In both the original and validation cohorts, the classifier was reported to diagnose cytomegalovirus status with high specificity and sensitivity. A total of 164 TCR beta chains were listed by the study as associated with cytomegalovirus. Assigning TCR associations to individual alleles was difficult when HLA alleles, especially DR and DQ, strongly co-occurred. Most TCR sequences were observed very rarely across donors, whereas some public TCRs were present in many individuals. The earlier analysis of a few hundred of the donors excluded some 16 rarely observed V segments, including chromosome 9 orphons, because counts were too low. In a later genetic analysis, fewer N-insertions in productive TCRs were reported among donors in an Asian-associated ancestry cluster than the approximately 710-donor mean. In vitro tests confirmed that three of the cytomegalovirus-associated TCR beta chains recognize cytomegalovirus antigens. The only immune exposure information available for the cohort was CMV serostatus. In a later analysis, most CMV-associated TCR beta chains were found to appear HLA-restricted, with HLA associations seemingly driven largely by CMV exposure. According to a later analysis, parvovirus B19, influenza, CMV and Epstein-Barr virus appeared linked to several top co-occurrence clusters. In a later analysis, TCR association rates were found to vary across HLA loci, with the most associated TCRs seen for DRB1 alleles and the fewest for HLA-C alleles. Presence/absence analyses assumed roughly uniform sequencing depth across donors, an assumption that may not hold. The 87-base-pair reads could not distinguish some IMGT-functional V segments, including TRBV6-2 and TRBV6-3, so those segments were excluded. This cohort had only TCR beta chains sequenced, and the lack of alpha or paired-chain data limited which features could be detected.

Comment on this clone: The antigen it binds to is not known.

The cohort was made up of 650 to 700 healthy bone marrow donors. All cohort members were sampled while nominally healthy, although unrecorded immune exposures were likely present. The donor tested CMV seropositive, placing the donor among the 289 seropositive members of the cohort. Every donor gave a peripheral blood sample, and the peripheral blood mononuclear cells from that sample were used for TCR beta sequencing. The Qiagen DNeasy Blood Extraction Kit was used to extract genomic DNA from the blood cell samples. Library preparation was by the immunoSEQ multiplex PCR assay. For the multiplex PCR, a mixture combining 60 forward primers for TCR Vbeta segments and 13 reverse primers for TCR Jbeta segments was used. The CDR3 region of rearranged TCR beta genes was amplified from genomic DNA by a multiplex PCR assay. The amplified TCR beta libraries were sequenced on the Illumina HiSeq System as 87-base-pair reads. The authors' pipeline ran thus. Across the 670 or so repertoires, a later analysis counted some 81 million unique TCR beta chains, around 11 million of which were shared by at least two donors. A nearest-neighbor algorithm error-corrected the raw reads and collapsed the reads into unique sequences, merging closely related sequences to remove PCR and sequencing errors. Alignment of CDR3 sequences to IMGT reference sequences was used to assign V, D and J gene segments. For a sequence to be retained, a match of at least six nucleotides was required to both a V gene segment and a J gene segment. Rearrangements were classified as productive when the CDR3 lacked stop codons and remained in frame with V and J, and all other rearrangements were classified as non-productive. CDR3 was defined according to IMGT convention as the region running from the second conserved V-encoded cysteine to the conserved J-encoded phenylalanine. Sequences without an unambiguous match to a single V gene segment were excluded from the earlier analysis of 587 of the donors. An earlier analysis of a few hundred of the donors classified V segments as functional when productive rearrangements were above 56.7% and as segregating when the standard deviation between donors was above 5%. A statistical classification framework was built to diagnose cytomegalovirus status from the catalog of TCR beta chain sequences. In a later analysis, V and J genes were assigned by comparing TCR nucleotide sequences against IMGT/GENE-DB human TR gene sequences. The TCRdist pipeline was used in a later analysis to assign CDR3 sequences and most-parsimonious VDJ recombination scenarios. A later analysis defined each TCR beta chain by its CDR3 amino acid sequence plus V-gene family, and excluded reads lacking a unique V-gene family. In a later analysis, a few hundred highly shared, low-generation-probability nucleotide sequences were removed to address suspected cross-contamination and a sequencing artifact. In a later analysis, a clonal expansion index for each public chain was calculated from normalized within-repertoire ranks of inferred template counts. In a later analysis, generation probabilities were computed using a VDJ recombination model fitted to out-of-frame rearrangements, and the results were checked against IGoR. In a later analysis, hypergeometric tests were used to score TCR-TCR, TCR-HLA and TCR-CMV co-occurrence, with a repertoire-size bias correction applied to TCR pairs. A later analysis estimated false discovery rates by permuting HLA or CMV assignments 20 times. In a later analysis, co-occurring TCRs were grouped using DBSCAN, with TCRdist sequence similarity added in when clustering inside HLA-allele-positive subsets. Repertoires with fewer than 30,000 or more than 120,000 public chains were left out of co-occurrence clustering, as were a handful of repertoires with anomalous nucleotide sharing. Drawn from immuneACCESS, this table holds only the in-frame rearrangements with V and J called that TCRdb kept. Clones are partly lost; checked studies trace under half to an unresolved V gene and leave the rest unexplained. The DNA gave D and trimming, while V, J and clone size come from that table. The table held for this sample gives about 72,000 clones. The top ten constitute around 15% of the sample.

Looking up the germline V gene yields CDR1 MNHNS and CDR2 SASEGT. The CDR3 goes from the cysteine to the phenylalanine over 15 residues. The kept DNA is CDR3 alone, 45 bases in frame from the first base. Trimming leaves V shorter by 6 bases and J shorter by 5 bases, with the junction holding 8 bases beyond the gene matches. Sequenced material: PBMCs. The chain is encoded by TRBV6-1 joined to TRBJ1-1, and TRBD1 matches 11 of the central bases. The sequence was obtained from a man aged 50 to 59 in good health and CMV-seropositive. The DNA reads TGTGCCAGCAGGCCGAGGACAGGGGGCGGGACTGAAGCTTTCTTT. The resulting protein is CASRPRTGGGTEAFF.